This passage covers 6 T cell receptor beta chains from one sample sequenced in a study of T cell clonotyping in hematopoietic cell transplantation. Method: immunoSEQ multiplex PCR; TCRdb's copy keeps in-frame clones and lacks some. The data hold roughly 12,000 clones, with approximately 89% observed a single time. Sequencing was carried out using peripheral blood mononuclear cells. These receptors came from a woman in her fifties or sixties in good health. Some clones in this sample may be carry-over from other donors' samples.

The chain employs TRBV29-1 and TRBJ2-3, with D possibly being TRBD1 (6 bases). CDR1 and CDR2 from the germline V gene are SQVTM and ANQGSEA. Trimming pared 7 bases from V and 0 bases from J, leaving 17 bases between. The CDR3 loop spans 15 amino acids. CDR3 sequence reads: CSANPGTRSTDTQYF. The CDR3 DNA reads TGCAGCGCAAACCCCGGGACACGAAGCACAGATACGCAGTATTTT.

This clone was detected a few times. The chain uses TRBV14 and TRBJ2-1; possible D gene TRBD1, 6 bases. Germline V gives CDR1 SGHDN, CDR2 FVKESK. The CDR3 runs 14 residues. V gave up 1 base and J gave up 9 bases, with 13 bases separating them. CDR3 protein: CASSQAWGRGEQFF. The CDR3, as DNA: TGTGCCAGCAGCCAAGCTTGGGGGCGAGGTGAGCAGTTCTTC.

V and J are TRBV14 and TRBJ1-1; D call uncertain. Deletions cut 4 bases from V and 0 bases from J, with 15 bases between. CDR1 SGHDN and CDR2 FVKESK come from the germline V gene. CDR3 length: 16 residues. The CDR3 nucleotides are TGTGCCAGCAGCCTAGGTTTTGGTACCTTGAACACTGAAGCTTTCTTT. Its translation is CASSLGFGTLNTEAFF.

The gene calls are TRBV5-1 and TRBJ1-3; 9 bases align to TRBD1. The germline gives CDR1 SGHRS, CDR2 YFSETQ. With 5 bases clipped from V and 9 bases from J, the junction kept 12 bases outside the gene matches. There are 15 residues in the CDR3. The CDR3 spells CASRLSQGARGTIYF. The DNA of the CDR3 is TGCGCCAGCAGACTCTCACAGGGGGCACGGGGCACCATATATTTT. Drawing the rest from reference TRBV5-1 and TRBJ1-3, the complete variable domain is KAGVTQTPRYLIKTRGQQVTLSCSPISGHRSVSWYQQTPGQGLQFLFEYFSETQRNKGNFPGRFSGRQFSNSRSEMNVSTLELGDSALYLCASRLSQGARGTIYFGEGSWLTVV.

The J gene is TRBJ1-2, the V gene TRBV7-2, with D unclear. In germline, CDR1 is SGHTA, CDR2 FQGNSA. V was cut by 0 bases and J by 6 bases, with 8 bases left in between. This CDR3 is built from 13 residues. CDR3 in amino acids: CASSLAQNHGYTF. DNA for the CDR3: TGTGCCAGCAGCTTAGCGCAAAACCATGGCTACACCTTC. The variable domain in full, with the rest retrieved from reference TRBV7-2 and TRBJ1-2, is GAGVSQSPSNKVTEKGKDVELRCDPISGHTALYWYRQSLGQGLEFLIYFQGNSAPDKSGLPSDRFSAERTGGSVSTLTIQRTQQEDSAVYLCASSLAQNHGYTFGSGTRLTVV.

This clone was seen a handful of times. This chain joins TRBV5-4 and TRBJ2-1; 10 nucleotides match TRBD2. Germline V gives CDR1 SGHNT, CDR2 YYREEE (reference sequence). The junction had 8 bases not matched to a gene; V was cut back by 4 bases and J by 4 bases. The CDR3 extends over 16 amino acids. CDR3: CASSLTSGAKYNEQFF. As DNA, the CDR3 is TGTGCCAGCAGCCTAACTAGCGGGGCCAAATACAATGAGCAGTTCTTC.